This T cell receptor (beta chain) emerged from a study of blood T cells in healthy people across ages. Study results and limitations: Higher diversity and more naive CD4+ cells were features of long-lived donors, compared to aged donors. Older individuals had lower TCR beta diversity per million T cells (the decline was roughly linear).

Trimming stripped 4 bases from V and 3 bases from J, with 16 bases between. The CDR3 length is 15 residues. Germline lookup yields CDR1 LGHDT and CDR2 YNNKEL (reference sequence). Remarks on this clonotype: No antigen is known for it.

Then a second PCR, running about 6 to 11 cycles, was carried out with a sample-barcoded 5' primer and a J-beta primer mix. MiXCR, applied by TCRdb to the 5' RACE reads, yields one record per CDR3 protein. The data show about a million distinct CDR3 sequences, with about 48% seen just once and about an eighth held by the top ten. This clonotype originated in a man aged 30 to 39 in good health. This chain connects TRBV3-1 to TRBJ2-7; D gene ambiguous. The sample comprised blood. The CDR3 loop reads CASSPFTGVSYEQYF. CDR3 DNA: TGTGCCAGCAGCCCGTTCACGGGTGTAAGCTACGAGCAGTACTTC.